Listed here are 22 T cell receptor beta chains from one sample, sequenced in a study of T cells in Graves' hyperthyroidism and ophthalmopathy. The source material, RNA transcripts, was used to amplify TCR beta CDR3 regions. The primer set for the first-round RT-PCR of the TCR CDR3 was HTBI. Each CDR3 protein is one row after TCRdb ran MiXCR on the multiplex PCR reads. The profile shows 410,000 or so distinct CDR3 sequences, approximately 15% of them singletons. Material: blood. These receptors originate from a man younger than 35 with Graves' ophthalmopathy.

This clonotype came up many times. The chain employs TRBV15 and TRBJ1-2; weak D call: TRBD1 (5 bases). Germline-derived CDR1 and CDR2 are LNHNV and YYDKDF (reference sequence). The V end lost 1 base, the J end lost 8 bases, and 29 bases lay between the germline ends. The CDR3 runs to 19 residues. The CDR3 protein is CATSRGAGSHVRDGVGYTF. The CDR3 nucleotides are TGTGCCACCAGCAGAGGTGCAGGGTCCCACGTCAGGGACGGGGTCGGCTACACCTTC.

This clonotype was seen ten or more times. The chain combines TRBV7-9 with TRBJ2-7, with D tentatively TRBD1 or TRBD2 (5 bases each). V was shortened by 5 bases and J by 4 bases, with 18 bases between the two germline ends. Looked up from germline, CDR1 is SEHNR and CDR2 is FQNEAQ (reference sequence). CDR3 size: 15 residues. CDR3 amino acids: CASSQKGTDFYEQYF. DNA of the CDR3: TGTGCCAGCAGCCAAAAAGGGACGGATTTTTACGAGCAGTACTTC.

This clonotype was recorded many times. The chain is built from TRBV7-9 and TRBJ1-1, with 7 bases lining up with TRBD1. Looked up from germline, CDR1 is SEHNR and CDR2 is FQNEAQ (reference sequence). V shed 5 bases, J shed 6 bases, and the junction held 12 bases outside the gene matches. The CDR3 contains 15 residues. The CDR3 DNA reads TGTGCCAGCAGCCAAAGGGACAGAGGAGCCTCTGAAGCTTTCTTT. Translated: CASSQRDRGASEAFF.

The J gene is TRBJ2-1, the V gene TRBV24-1, with TRBD2 identical over 7 bases. CDR1 and CDR2 from the germline V gene are KGHDR and SFDVKD. CDR3 size: 17 residues. J was trimmed by 4 bases and V by 6 bases; bases with no gene match: 14. The CDR3 reads CATSPPCGSRSYNEQFF. The CDR3 DNA is TGTGCCACCAGTCCCCCTTGCGGGAGTAGGTCGTACAATGAGCAGTTCTTC.

In this sample, this clonotype turned up many times. The rearrangement uses TRBV7-8 and TRBJ1-1; D remains ambiguous. The CDR3 is made up of 16 amino acids. CDR1 and CDR2 (germline): SGHVS, FQNEAQ. Trimming left V 1 base short and J 0 bases short, with 12 bases between. The CDR3 DNA reads TGTGCCAGCAGCTTAGTGGCAGGCGGGGTGAACACTGAAGCTTTCTTT. It yields the protein CASSLVAGGVNTEAFF.

This clonotype has at least ten counts. The chain uses TRBV25-1 and TRBJ2-7, with 10 bases that match TRBD2. Trimming took 3 bases from V and 4 from J; bases not matched to a gene: 12. Germline V gene lookup returns CDR1 MGHDK and CDR2 SYGVNS. The CDR3 totals 17 residues. This CDR3 is CASSDPAGGPTTYEQYF. DNA for the CDR3: TGTGCCAGCAGTGACCCAGCGGGAGGGCCAACAACTTACGAGCAGTACTTC.

The sample holds a few counts of this clonotype. The rearrangement uses TRBV6-6 and TRBJ2-1, with TRBD2 matching 10 bases. The germline CDR1 and CDR2 sequences are MNHNY and SVGAGI (reference sequence). V dropped 2 bases and J dropped 7; count of bases not matched to a gene: 14. This CDR3 is 18 amino acids long. CDR3 bases: TGTGCCAGCAGTTACCGCCCCCTCCGAGCGGGAGGGGATAATGAGCAGTTCTTC. Translation: CASSYRPLRAGGDNEQFF.

This clonotype has more than one count but fewer than ten. CDR3 sequence reads: CATEGGGSNQPQHF. CDR3 nucleotide sequence: TGTGCCACCGAAGGGGGGGGAAGCAATCAGCCCCAGCATTTT. J is TRBJ1-5 and V is TRBV24-1; D may be TRBD1 (6 bases). The CDR3 extends over 14 amino acids. Trimming took 9 bases from V and 1 from J, leaving 12 bases between them. Per germline, CDR1 KGHDR and CDR2 SFDVKD.

As to this clonotype: This may stem from a read error, because a much larger clone lies one nucleotide away. This chain links TRBV29-1 with TRBJ2-6; 8 bases line up with TRBD1. The CDR3 totals 17 residues. Germline CDR1 is SQVTM and CDR2 is ANQGSEA. The CDR3 here is CSVEKQGANPGANILTF. In DNA, the CDR3 is TGCAGCGTTGAAAAGCAGGGGGCGAACCCTGGGGCCAACATCCTGACTTTC.

This clonotype was found many times. The chain uses TRBV4-1 and TRBJ2-7; 9 bases agree with TRBD2. The length of the CDR3 is 17 residues. Unmatched junction bases numbered 17, after V lost 4 bases and J lost 7 bases. Germline-derived CDR1 and CDR2 are MGHRA and YSYEKL. CDR3 nucleotide sequence: TGCGCCAGCAGCCGAGTCCCCGTGCGGCGGGAGGGGGGGGAGCAGTACTTC. Translation gives CASSRVPVRREGGEQYF.

A few counts support this clonotype. The rearrangement joins TRBV27 to TRBJ2-5, with D maybe TRBD1 (6 bases). Germline-derived CDR1 and CDR2 are MNHEY and SMNVEV (reference sequence). The CDR3 runs to 15 residues. V was clipped by 7 bases and J by 0 bases, with 15 bases between them. The CDR3 DNA sequence: TGTGCCAGCACCCTACAGGGAGCCAACCAAGAGACCCAGTACTTC. Its protein product is CASTLQGANQETQYF.

The chain uses TRBV7-9 and TRBJ1-1; TRBD1 aligns across 11 bases. The CDR3 contains 13 residues. Germline V gene data show CDR1 as SEHNR and CDR2 as FQNEAQ (reference sequence). Trimming took 4 bases from V and 7 from J; bases not matched to a gene: 2. As DNA, the CDR3 is TGTGCCAGCAGCTCTGGGACAGGGGGTGAAGCTTTCTTT. Encoded protein: CASSSGTGGEAFF.

The gene calls are TRBV9 and TRBJ2-2, with D possibly matching TRBD2 (6 bases). Germline lookup yields CDR1 SGDLS and CDR2 YYNGEE. The V and J ends lost 0 bases and 3 bases respectively, with 12 bases between them. The CDR3 is made up of 16 amino acids. In DNA, the CDR3 is TGTGCCAGCAGCGTAGTAGATAGCGGCTACACCGGGGAGCTGTTTTTT. Translation: CASSVVDSGYTGELFF. Drawing the rest from reference TRBV9 and TRBJ2-2, the complete variable domain is DSGVTQTPKHLITATGQRVTLRCSPRSGDLSVYWYQQSLDQGLQFLIQYYNGEERAKGNILERFSAQQFPDLHSELNLSSLELGDSALYFCASSVVDSGYTGELFFGEGSRLTVL.

This clonotype occurred many times. The chain has TRBV12-3 or TRBV12-4 and TRBJ2-7, with D uncertain. This CDR3 has 13 residues. V dropped 8 bases and J dropped 2 bases, with 13 bases sitting between them. This CDR3 is CASLPGLTYEQYF. CDR3 DNA: TGTGCCAGCCTCCCGGGTCTAACCTACGAGCAGTACTTC.

The sample holds a few counts of this clonotype. CDR3 residues: CASSTGQGGYNSPLHF. In nucleotides, the CDR3 is TGTGCCAGCAGTACGGGACAGGGCGGATATAATTCACCCCTCCACTTT. The chain carries TRBV28 and TRBJ1-6; 9 nucleotides match TRBD1. The CDR3 runs 16 residues. The germline CDR1 and CDR2 sequences are MDHEN and SYDVKM. V was pared by 5 bases and J by 4 bases, with 6 bases of the junction left unmatched. The full variable domain, rest sourced from reference TRBV28 and TRBJ1-6, is DVKVTQSSRYLVKRTGEKVFLECVQDMDHENMFWYRQDPGLGLRLIYFSYDVKMKEKGDIPEGYSVSREKKERFSLILESASTNQTSMYLCASSTGQGGYNSPLHFGNGTRLTVT.

The chain recombines TRBV2 with TRBJ2-5, with D tentatively TRBD1 (5 bases). The length of the CDR3 is 13 residues. The ends were cut back, 4 bases at V and 9 bases at J, with 15 bases in the middle. The germline V gene encodes CDR1 SNHLY and CDR2 FYNNEI. The CDR3 spells CASSADSPRAQYF. The CDR3 nucleotides are TGTGCCAGCAGTGCCGACAGCCCCCGGGCCCAGTACTTC.

This clonotype was seen more than once but under ten times. This chain uses TRBV19 with TRBJ2-7, with D possibly matching TRBD1 (5 bases). Per germline, CDR1 LNHDA and CDR2 SQIVND (reference sequence). V lost 3 bases to trimming and J lost 3 bases, with 12 bases between them. The CDR3 runs 14 residues. The CDR3 DNA sequence: TGTGCCAGTAGTATCCAACCTCAGGGCTACGAGCAGTACTTC. Translation gives CASSIQPQGYEQYF.

This clonotype was counted many times. The rearrangement links TRBV12-3 or TRBV12-4 to TRBJ2-2; D remains unclear. Trimming took 8 bases from V and 2 from J, leaving 6 bases between them. CDR3 length equals 12 residues. The CDR3 spells CASGVNTGELFF. The CDR3 nucleotides are TGTGCCAGCGGAGTCAACACCGGGGAGCTGTTTTTT.

The chain has TRBV7-9 and TRBJ1-5; possible D gene TRBD1, 5 bases. Germline V gives CDR1 SEHNR, CDR2 FQNEAQ (reference sequence). V was trimmed by 5 bases and J by 8 bases, leaving 13 bases between them. The CDR3 spans 13 residues. As DNA, the CDR3 is TGTGCCAGCAGCCCCAGGGAGGGCGAGCCCCAGCATTTT. This gives the protein CASSPREGEPQHF.

This CDR3 is CSARDPRGASGNTIYF. Here the CDR3 DNA reads TGCAGTGCTAGAGATCCGAGGGGCGCCTCTGGAAACACCATATATTTT. The chain combines TRBV20-1 with TRBJ1-3; D perhaps matches TRBD1 (5 bases). Germline lookup yields CDR1 DFQATT and CDR2 SNEGSKA (reference sequence). This CDR3 spans 16 amino acids. Trimming took 0 bases from V and 0 from J, leaving 12 bases between them.

At least ten counts were recorded for this clonotype. The chain combines TRBV27 with TRBJ2-1; no firm D call. V lost 5 bases and J 2 bases, leaving 10 bases between the germline ends. Germline values: CDR1 MNHEY, CDR2 SMNVEV (reference sequence). The CDR3 covers 14 residues. CDR3 nucleotide sequence: TGTGCCAGCAGTCCCTCCGGGCCCTACAATGAGCAGTTCTTC. Amino acid sequence: CASSPSGPYNEQFF.

A word on this clonotype: A much larger clone is a single base away; this may be a read error. The chain joins TRBV5-1 to TRBJ2-2; unclear D gene. Germline V gene data show CDR1 as SGHRS and CDR2 as YFSETQ. Trimming cost V 7 bases and J 1 base, with 11 bases left between them. This CDR3 comprises 14 residues. CDR3 bases: TGCGCCAGCGGGCTCCACTTGAACACCGGGGAGCTGTTTTTT. It is translated as CASGLHLNTGELFF.